This TCR beta chain was captured in a study of shared clonotypes between healthy human individuals. The study, taken as a whole, reports: Compared with memory subsets, naive subsets generally had larger estimated richness.

There were only Caucasian adults among the donors, and all lived in Nashville, Tennessee. Points on this clone: Its antigen remains unidentified.

Genomic DNA from each subset was divided evenly over several immunoSEQ plates. As handled by the study authors: Because ImmunoSEQ provided only junction sequences with no quality scores, the filtering differed. Using immunoSEQ multiplex PCR, the repertoire was profiled, and TCRdb retains in-frame clones only, with some absent. V, J and clone size reflect that table, while D and trimming were determined from the DNA. The sample has about 2.3 million clones; 85% to 95% are singletons. The sequence derives from a man in his late teens or twenties in good health. Some clones in this sample may be carry-over from other donors' samples. The sample consisted of naive CD4+ T cells from PBMCs. The subset here: CD45RA+ positively selected.

The CDR3 DNA reads as TGTGCCAGCAGTTTCGAAGGGTCTCCCTATGGCTACACCTTC. This sequence encodes CASSFEGSPYGYTF. The V gene is TRBV11-2, the J gene TRBJ1-2, with D unresolved. The V end lost 6 bases, the J end lost 4 bases, and 15 bases lay between the germline ends. This CDR3 is built from 14 residues. Per the germline V gene, CDR1 is SGHAT and CDR2 is FQNNGV.